This T cell receptor (beta chain) was recovered during a study of blood T cell repertoires in COVID-19. Study details: Specimens from acute and convalescent COVID-19 originated in the United States, Italy and Spain.

Seattle patients were enrolled while actively infected and followed longitudinally. V lost 7 bases and J lost 5; bases outside the gene matches: 12. Germline CDR1 SGHTA, CDR2 FQGNSA. This CDR3 spans 16 amino acids. Sequencing used immunoSEQ multiplex PCR; TCRdb keeps in-frame clones, though not all of them. Among 150,000 to 180,000 clones listed, roughly 84% were seen once. The sample comprised peripheral blood. This TCR derives from a woman in her fifties or sixties with COVID-19, enrolled during active disease. The chain joins TRBV7-2 to TRBJ1-1, with TRBD1 matching over 11 bases. The CDR3 reads CASTEYGGQGATEAFF. DNA for the CDR3: TGTGCCAGCACCGAATACGGCGGACAGGGGGCGACTGAAGCTTTCTTT.